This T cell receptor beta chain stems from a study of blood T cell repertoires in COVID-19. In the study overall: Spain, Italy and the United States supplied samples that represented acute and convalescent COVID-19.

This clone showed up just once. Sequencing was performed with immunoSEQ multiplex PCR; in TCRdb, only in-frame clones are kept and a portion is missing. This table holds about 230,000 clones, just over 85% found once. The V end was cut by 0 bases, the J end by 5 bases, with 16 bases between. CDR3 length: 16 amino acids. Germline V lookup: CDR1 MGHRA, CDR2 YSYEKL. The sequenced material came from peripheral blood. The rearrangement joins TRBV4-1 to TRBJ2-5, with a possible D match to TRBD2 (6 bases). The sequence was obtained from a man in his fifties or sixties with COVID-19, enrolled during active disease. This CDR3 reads CASSQDPGGAAETQYF. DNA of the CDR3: TGCGCCAGCAGCCAAGATCCTGGAGGGGCGGCGGAGACCCAGTACTTC.